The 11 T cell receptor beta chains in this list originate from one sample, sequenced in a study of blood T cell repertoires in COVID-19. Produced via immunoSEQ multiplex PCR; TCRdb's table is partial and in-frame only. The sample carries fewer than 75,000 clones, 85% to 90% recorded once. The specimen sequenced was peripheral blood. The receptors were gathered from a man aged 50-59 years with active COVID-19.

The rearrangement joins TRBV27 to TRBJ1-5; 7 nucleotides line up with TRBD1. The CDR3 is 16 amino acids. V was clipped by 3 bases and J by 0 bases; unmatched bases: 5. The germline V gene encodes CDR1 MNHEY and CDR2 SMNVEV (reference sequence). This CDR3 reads CASSLRTGNSNQPQHF. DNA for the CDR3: TGTGCCAGCAGTTTGAGGACAGGAAATAGCAATCAGCCCCAGCATTTT.

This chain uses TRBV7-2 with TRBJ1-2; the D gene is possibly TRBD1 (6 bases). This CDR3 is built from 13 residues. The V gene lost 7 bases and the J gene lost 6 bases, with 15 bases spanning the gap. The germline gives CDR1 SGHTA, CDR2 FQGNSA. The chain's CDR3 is CASILGAGDGYTF. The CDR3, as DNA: TGTGCCAGCATCTTGGGGGCAGGGGATGGCTACACCTTC.

DNA of the CDR3: TGTGCCAGCAGGCTAGCAGGGAACACCGGGGAGCTGTTTTTT. This sequence encodes CASRLAGNTGELFF. V and J are TRBV9 and TRBJ2-2; perhaps TRBD2 as D (5 bases). This CDR3 contains 14 residues. Germline V lookup: CDR1 SGDLS, CDR2 YYNGEE. Trimming stripped 5 bases from V and 1 base from J, with 9 bases between.

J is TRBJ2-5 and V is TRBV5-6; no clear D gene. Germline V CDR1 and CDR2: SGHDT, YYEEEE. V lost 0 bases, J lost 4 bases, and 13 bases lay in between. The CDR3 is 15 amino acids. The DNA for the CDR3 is TGTGCCAGCAGCTTGGCCTATAGTAGAGGAGAGACCCAGTACTTC. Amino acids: CASSLAYSRGETQYF.

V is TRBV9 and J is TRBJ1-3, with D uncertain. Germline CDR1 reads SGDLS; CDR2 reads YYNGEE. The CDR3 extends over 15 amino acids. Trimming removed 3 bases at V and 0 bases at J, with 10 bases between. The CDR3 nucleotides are TGTGCCAGCAGCGCTGTAGTCTCCTCTGGAAACACCATATATTTT. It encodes CASSAVVSSGNTIYF.

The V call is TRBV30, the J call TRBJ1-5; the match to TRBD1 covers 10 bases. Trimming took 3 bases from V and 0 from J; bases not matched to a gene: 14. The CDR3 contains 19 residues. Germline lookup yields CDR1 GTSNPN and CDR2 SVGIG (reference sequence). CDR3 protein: CAWSRFGTGEGNSNQPQHF. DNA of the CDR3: TGTGCCTGGAGCCGATTCGGGACAGGGGAAGGCAATAGCAATCAGCCCCAGCATTTT.

The CDR3 loop is CASSQEVGRGARDTQYF. Here the CDR3 DNA reads TGTGCCAGCAGCCAAGAGGTTGGGCGGGGGGCACGCGATACGCAGTATTTT. The chain combines TRBV4-2 with TRBJ2-3; 8 nucleotides align to TRBD2. Looked up from germline, CDR1 is LGHNA and CDR2 is YNFKEQ. V shed 0 bases, J shed 6 bases, and the junction held 11 bases outside the gene matches. This CDR3 region has 17 residues.

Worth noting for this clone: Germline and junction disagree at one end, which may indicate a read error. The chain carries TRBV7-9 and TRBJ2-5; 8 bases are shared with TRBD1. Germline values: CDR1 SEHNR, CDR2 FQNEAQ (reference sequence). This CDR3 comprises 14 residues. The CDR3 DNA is TGTGCCAGCAGTTTAGACAGGGGCCAAGAGACCCAGTACTTC. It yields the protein CASSLDRGQETQYF.

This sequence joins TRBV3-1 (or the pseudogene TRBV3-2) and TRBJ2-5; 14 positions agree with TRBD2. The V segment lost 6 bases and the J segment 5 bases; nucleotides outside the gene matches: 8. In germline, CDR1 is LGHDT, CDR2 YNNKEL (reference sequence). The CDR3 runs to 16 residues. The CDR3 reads CASRTTSGGAGETQYF. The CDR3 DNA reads TGTGCCAGCAGGACGACTAGCGGGGGGGCTGGGGAGACCCAGTACTTC.

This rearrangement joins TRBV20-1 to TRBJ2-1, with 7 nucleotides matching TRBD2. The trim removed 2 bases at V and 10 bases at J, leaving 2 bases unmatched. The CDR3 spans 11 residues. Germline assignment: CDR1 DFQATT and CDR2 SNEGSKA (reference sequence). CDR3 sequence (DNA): TGCAGTGCTAGACGGACTAGGGAGCAGTTCTTC. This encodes CSARRTREQFF.

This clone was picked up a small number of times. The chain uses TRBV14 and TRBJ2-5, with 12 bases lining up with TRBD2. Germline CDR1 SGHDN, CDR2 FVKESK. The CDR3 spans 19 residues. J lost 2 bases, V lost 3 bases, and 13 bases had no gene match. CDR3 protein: CASSHSRTSGARGQETQYF. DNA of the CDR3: TGTGCCAGCAGCCACTCAAGGACTAGCGGGGCCCGGGGTCAAGAGACCCAGTACTTC. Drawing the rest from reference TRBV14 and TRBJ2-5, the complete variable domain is EAGVTQFPSHSVIEKGQTVTLRCDPISGHDNLYWYRRVMGKEIKFLLHFVKESKQDESGMPNNRFLAERTGGTYSTLKVQPAELEDSGVYFCASSHSRTSGARGQETQYFGPGTRLLVL.